This section outlines one TCR beta chain sequence together with its context. The antigen is undetermined. From germline, CDR1 is SGHDN and CDR2 FVKESK. Trimming left V 3 bases short and J 3 bases short, with 15 bases between. The CDR3 has 15 residues. The repertoire was sequenced with immunoSEQ multiplex PCR; TCRdb's copy has only in-frame clones and lacks some. The table includes 100,000 to 150,000 clones, around nine tenths detected once. The data are from a study of cytomegalovirus exposure and HLA in healthy donors. Study-level findings and limits: Cytomegalovirus association was assigned to 150 to 200 TCR beta chains.

Sequenced: PBMCs. This TCR was sampled from a man aged 30 to 39 in good health and CMV-seronegative. This chain connects TRBV14 to TRBJ2-7, with TRBD2 as a possible D gene (6 bases). CDR3 sequence reads: CASSHRGGNNYEQYF. The CDR3 DNA reads as TGTGCCAGCAGCCATCGGGGCGGGAATAACTACGAGCAGTACTTC.